The present T cell receptor beta chain was sequenced within a study of blood T cell repertoires in COVID-19. Study details: T cells, B-cell-depleted T cells, or PBMCs supplied cDNA or gDNA.

Generated by immunoSEQ multiplex PCR, the TCRdb table keeps only in-frame clones and is missing some. The table has 130,000 to 150,000 clones, 80% to 90% seen once. Trimming pared 1 base from V and 1 base from J, leaving 10 bases between. This CDR3 has 15 residues. Germline CDR1 is MNHEY and CDR2 is SMNVEV (reference sequence). The gene calls are TRBV27 and TRBJ1-1; TRBD1 is a possible D gene (6 bases). The sample was peripheral blood. This receptor was obtained from a woman aged 40 to 55 with acute or convalescent COVID-19. The CDR3 coding sequence is TGTGCCAGCAGTTTATTGGGGACACCGAACACTGAAGCTTTCTTT. This codes for CASSLLGTPNTEAFF.